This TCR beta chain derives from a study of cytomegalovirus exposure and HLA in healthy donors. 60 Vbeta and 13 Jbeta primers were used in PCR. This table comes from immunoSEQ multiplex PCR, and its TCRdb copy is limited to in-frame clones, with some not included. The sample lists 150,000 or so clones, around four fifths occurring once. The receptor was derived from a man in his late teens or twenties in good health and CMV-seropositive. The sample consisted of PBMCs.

The CDR3: CASSWGEGEQYF. The CDR3 DNA follows: TGTGCCAGCAGCTGGGGGGAGGGCGAGCAGTATTTT. This sequence joins TRBV5-4 and TRBJ2-3; 7 nucleotides agree with TRBD2. The trim removed 3 bases at V and 11 bases at J, leaving 6 bases unmatched. The length of the CDR3 is 12 residues. Looked up from germline, CDR1 is SGHNT and CDR2 is YYREEE (reference sequence).